The rows below give T cell receptor beta chains drawn from one sample of a study of CD8 T cells in Susac syndrome. TCRdb re-called the immunoSEQ multiplex PCR reads through MiXCR, storing one row per CDR3 protein. The sample lists approximately 170,000 distinct CDR3 sequences; roughly 95% were seen once. Sequencing used CD4+ T cells from PBMCs. The source of these receptors is a human donor in good health. Each CDR3 is given without its conserved first and last residue.

j_call | cdr3_length | v_call | cdr3_aa
TRBJ2-1 | 13 | TRBV3-1 | ASSQDTSGGHEQF
TRBJ2-2 | 13 | TRBV20-1 | SAAIAGGLTGELF
TRBJ1-1 | 12 | TRBV27 | ASSLSRGRSEAF
TRBJ2-1 | 15 | TRBV3-1 | ASSQDMGGLVISEQF
TRBJ2-1 | 11 | TRBV14 | ASSLASYNEQF
TRBJ2-2 | 12 | TRBV20-1 | SAPGRINTGELF
TRBJ1-2 | 13 | TRBV5-1 | ASSALQGAGYGYT
TRBJ2-1 | 10 | TRBV30 | AWSVMGNEQF
TRBJ2-7 | 13 | TRBV29-1 | SVEDTGTGVYEQY
TRBJ2-2 | 13 | TRBV6-2/TRBV6-3 | ASIPRAWGTGELF
TRBJ1-2 | 13 | TRBV3-1 | ASRAGTGRGDGYT
TRBJ1-4 | 10 | TRBV2 | ASSEAVEKLF
TRBJ2-2 | 13 | TRBV9 | ASSVDPRGTGELF
TRBJ2-7 | 13 | TRBV5-1 | ASSLNYRGGYEQY
TRBJ2-7 | 12 | TRBV6-5 | ASSRTRQAYEQY
TRBJ1-1 | 11 | TRBV29-1 | SVHQGGGRLAF
TRBJ1-6 | 14 | TRBV6-6 | ASRSYGGPYNSPLH
TRBJ1-2 | 10 | TRBV29-1 | SANRAGYGYT
TRBJ2-3 | 10 | TRBV29-1 | SVEEREDTQY
TRBJ2-5 | 10 | TRBV29-1 | SVEGGSATQY
TRBJ2-5 | 11 | TRBV2 | ASRSGQGETQY
TRBJ1-3 | 13 | TRBV7-9 | ASSFGGNPGNTIY
TRBJ2-3 | 12 | TRBV6-5 | ASSRQGPTDTQY
TRBJ2-1 | 12 | TRBV11-1 | ASSAGEVRNEQF
TRBJ1-1 | 14 | TRBV10-3 | AISEPNSQGRTEAF
TRBJ2-2 | 11 | TRBV9 | ASSVAHTGELF
TRBJ1-6 | 13 | TRBV4-1 | ASSQADRGDSPLH
TRBJ1-1 | 13 | TRBV7-9 | ASSLVPTGRTEAF
TRBJ2-7 | 13 | TRBV9 | ASSPQIAGGLEQY
TRBJ2-4 | 15 | TRBV7-8 | ASSLTRWRDSKNIQY
TRBJ2-7 | 10 | TRBV20-1 | SAKGGRGEQY
TRBJ2-1 | 14 | TRBV12-3/TRBV12-4 | ASSFDGQAPYNEQF
TRBJ1-5 | 11 | TRBV7-9 | ASSLGTNQPQH
TRBJ2-1 | 14 | TRBV7-8 | ASSLVMRGGLNEQF
TRBJ2-2 | 14 | TRBV4-1 | ASSPTQPPNTGELF
TRBJ2-4 | 14 | TRBV7-2 | ASSIAWGGLKNIQY
TRBJ1-1 | 12 | TRBV12-3/TRBV12-4 | ASSPYGENTEAF
TRBJ1-1 | 12 | TRBV5-1 | ASSGLQGDTEAF
TRBJ2-3 | 12 | TRBV20-1 | SARGLAADGTQY
TRBJ1-1 | 13 | TRBV5-1 | ASSLVVSQGTEAF
TRBJ2-7 | 16 | TRBV6-5 | ASSYSFPGQGVAYEQY
TRBJ1-1 | 9 | TRBV6-2/TRBV6-3 | ASEGAGEAF
TRBJ1-1 | 10 | TRBV19 | ASGQTNTEAF
TRBJ1-1 | 12 | TRBV6-6 | ASSYGRIQGLAF
TRBJ2-6 | 14 | TRBV20-1 | SAIQTGVSGANVLT
TRBJ2-3 | 14 | TRBV5-6 | ASSWTSGYRADTQY
TRBJ2-6 | 13 | TRBV6-2/TRBV6-3 | ASNAMDSGANVLT
TRBJ2-5 | 11 | TRBV19 | ASRTGNQETQY
TRBJ1-4 | 14 | TRBV7-9 | ASTILWGADNEKLF
TRBJ1-2 | 11 | TRBV27 | ASSSSAGLSWT
TRBJ1-5 | 13 | TRBV7-2 | ASSLVGSRDQPQH
TRBJ2-7 | 13 | TRBV9 | ASSVGGATTYEQY
TRBJ2-3 | 13 | TRBV10-3 | AIRLAGLTTDTQY
TRBJ2-3 | 12 | TRBV3-1 | ASSQSIGTDTQY
TRBJ2-1 | 13 | TRBV3-1 | ASSQERGGYNEQF
TRBJ2-7 | 13 | TRBV3-1 | ASSPRAQGRNEQY
TRBJ2-3 | 12 | TRBV20-1 | SAPTSGFTDTQY
TRBJ2-3 | 12 | TRBV2 | ASPIASLTDTQY